The source of this T cell receptor beta chain is a study of early T cells in non-severe SARS-CoV-2 infection. Study information: The input, bulk RNA from unsorted whole blood, was sequenced, and chains were unpaired. Study findings and constraints: A preference for anti-spike CD8 responses marked VDJdb matching, which missed private and CD4 specificities.

Germline V gene data show CDR1 as DFQATT and CDR2 as SNEGSKA (reference sequence). The CDR3 totals 16 residues. The V segment lost 5 bases and the J segment 0 bases; nucleotides outside the gene matches: 5. This clonotype was observed many times. What it binds is unknown. Individually, cDNA molecules had unique molecular identifiers attached to them. TCRdb reprocessed the 5' RACE reads via MiXCR and lists one record per CDR3 protein. The repertoire holds over 25,000 distinct CDR3 sequences, with about 5% as singletons. The clonotype originates from an adult who was a healthcare worker with PCR-confirmed SARS-CoV-2 infection or an uninfected control (not recorded which). The chain joins TRBV20-1 to TRBJ2-1, with 12 positions matching TRBD2. The sequenced sample was whole blood. The CDR3 sequence: CSAGETSGGSYNEQFF. For the CDR3, the DNA is TGCAGTGCTGGCGAGACTAGCGGGGGCTCCTACAATGAGCAGTTCTTC.